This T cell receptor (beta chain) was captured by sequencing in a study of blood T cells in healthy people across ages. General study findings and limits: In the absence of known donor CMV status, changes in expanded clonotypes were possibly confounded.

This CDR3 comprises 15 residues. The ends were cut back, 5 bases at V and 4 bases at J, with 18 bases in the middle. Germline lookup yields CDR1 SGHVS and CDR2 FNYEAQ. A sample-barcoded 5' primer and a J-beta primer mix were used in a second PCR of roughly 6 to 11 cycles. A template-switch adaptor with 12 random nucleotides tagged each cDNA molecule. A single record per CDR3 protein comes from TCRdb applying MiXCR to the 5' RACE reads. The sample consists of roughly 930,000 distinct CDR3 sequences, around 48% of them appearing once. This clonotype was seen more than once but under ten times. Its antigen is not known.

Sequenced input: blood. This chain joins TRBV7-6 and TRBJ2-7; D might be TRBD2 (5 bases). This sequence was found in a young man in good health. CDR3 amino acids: CASSPSGVGFYEQYF. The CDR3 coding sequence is TGTGCCAGCAGCCCCAGCGGCGTCGGTTTTTACGAGCAGTACTTC.